The 14 T cell receptor beta chains listed next were all sequenced from one sample in a study of T cell responses to AZD1222 COVID-19 vaccine. Generated by immunoSEQ multiplex PCR, the TCRdb table keeps only in-frame clones and is missing some. The sample yields 130,000 to 150,000 clones, 88% seen once. The sequenced sample was peripheral blood, obtained on day 0 of MenACWY control vaccination. The source is an adult in good health.

The chain couples TRBV7-3 to TRBJ2-1, with 10 bases identical to TRBD2. The V and J ends lost 3 bases and 3 bases, in that order; junction bases with no gene match: 5. Germline V CDR1 and CDR2: SGHTA, FQGTGA. CDR3 length: 16 amino acids. CDR3 amino acids: CASSFSGTSDYNEQFF. The CDR3 DNA reads as TGTGCCAGCAGCTTCTCCGGGACTAGCGACTACAATGAGCAGTTCTTC.

The J gene is TRBJ1-4, the V gene TRBV4-3; D may be TRBD1 (5 bases). There are 17 residues in the CDR3. The germline V gene encodes CDR1 LGHNA and CDR2 YSLEER. Trimming took off 3 bases at V and 4 bases at J, with 18 bases between the two ends. The CDR3 nucleotides read TGCGCCAGCAGCCAGCAACCCTGGGACGCTTTTAATGAAAAACTGTTTTTT. It yields the protein CASSQQPWDAFNEKLFF.

J is TRBJ1-2 and V is TRBV6-5; possibly TRBD1 for D (6 bases). V was clipped by 8 bases and J by 12 bases, with 13 bases between them. Germline CDR1 MNHEY, CDR2 SVGAGI. The CDR3 is 10 amino acids. The DNA of the CDR3 is TGTGCCAGCCGGGACACAGCCGACACCTTC. Protein: CASRDTADTF.

The rearrangement uses TRBV7-2 and TRBJ2-7, with 9 bases matching TRBD2. The CDR3 is 15 residues long. V was clipped by 3 bases and J by 0 bases; unmatched bases: 3. CDR1 SGHTA and CDR2 FQGNSA come from the germline V gene. The CDR3 DNA follows: TGTGCCAGCAGCTTGACTAGCGGCCCCTCCTACGAGCAGTACTTC. Encoded protein: CASSLTSGPSYEQYF.

This clone was seen only a few times. V is TRBV5-1 and J is TRBJ1-5; no clear D. The CDR3 runs to 14 residues. Germline loops: CDR1 SGHRS, CDR2 YFSETQ. The V and J ends lost 0 bases and 6 bases respectively, with 10 bases between them. CDR3 DNA: TGCGCCAGCAGCTTGGACGGGAGAGGTCAGCCCCAGCATTTT. This encodes CASSLDGRGQPQHF.

V is TRBV12-5 and J is TRBJ1-1; D may be TRBD1 (5 bases). With 0 bases removed from V and 1 base from J, the gap between germline ends came to 12 bases. The CDR3 runs to 16 residues. CDR1 and CDR2 (germline): LGHNT, FRNRAP. CDR3 region: CASGLVLGRENTEAFF. The DNA of the CDR3 is TGTGCTAGTGGTTTGGTATTGGGCAGGGAGAACACTGAAGCTTTCTTT.

As regards this clone: Sequence at one end of the junction differs from germline and may be a read error. CDR3 region: CASSRGPNTEAFF. The DNA of the CDR3 is TGTGCTAGCAGCCGCGGGCCCAACACTGAAGCTTTCTTT. The chain combines TRBV7-7 with TRBJ1-1; D is unresolved. CDR1 is SSHAT and CDR2 is FNYEAQ in the germline V gene (reference sequence). The CDR3 loop spans 13 amino acids.

This clone appeared a single time. This sequence joins TRBV5-1 and TRBJ1-1; D call uncertain. The CDR3 has 15 amino acids. CDR1 and CDR2 (germline): SGHRS, YFSETQ. Trimming left V 4 bases short and J 2 bases short, with 15 bases between. CDR3 sequence: CASSLEVLGNTEAFF. The CDR3 region has the DNA TGCGCCAGCAGCCTGGAAGTCTTGGGAAACACTGAAGCTTTCTTT.

The rearrangement links TRBV18 to TRBJ1-1; tentatively, D is TRBD1 (5 bases). Trimming removed 3 bases at V and 0 bases at J, with 23 bases between. The CDR3 has 19 residues. Germline loops: CDR1 KGHSH, CDR2 LQKENI. The CDR3 region is CASSPSKQQGWGVNTEAFF. The CDR3 DNA is TGTGCCAGCTCACCTTCGAAACAGCAGGGTTGGGGGGTGAACACTGAAGCTTTCTTT. The full variable domain, with the rest looked up from reference TRBV18 and TRBJ1-1, is NAGVMQNPRHLVRRRGQEARLRCSPMKGHSHVYWYRQLPEEGLKFMVYLQKENIIDESGMPKERFSAEFPKEGPSILRIQQVVRGDSAAYFCASSPSKQQGWGVNTEAFFGQGTRLTVV.

V gene TRBV7-2 combines with J gene TRBJ1-4; the match to TRBD1 covers 8 bases. The V gene's germline CDR1 is SGHTA and CDR2 FQGNSA. The CDR3 is 15 residues long. Trimming took 0 bases from V and 10 from J; bases not matched to a gene: 7. CDR3: CASSLAPGGVGKLFF. The CDR3 nucleotides are TGTGCCAGCAGCTTAGCGCCAGGGGGCGTCGGAAAACTGTTTTTT.

This chain uses TRBV4-3 with TRBJ2-4; tentatively, D is TRBD2 (6 bases). The CDR3 covers 16 residues. CDR1 and CDR2 from the germline V gene are LGHNA and YSLEER. Trimming took off 6 bases at V and 0 bases at J, with 15 bases between the two ends. The DNA for the CDR3 is TGCGCCAGCAGTGAGGGACTGAGACTAGCCAAAAACATTCAGTACTTC. Its translation is CASSEGLRLAKNIQYF.

This clone was detected only once. The V gene is TRBV2, the J gene TRBJ1-2; D may be TRBD1 (5 bases). The CDR3 totals 13 residues. Germline CDR1 and CDR2: SNHLY and FYNNEI. V lost 5 bases, J lost 7 bases, and 14 bases lay in between. Here the CDR3 reads CASSLNGGGGYTF. In DNA, the CDR3 is TGTGCCAGCAGTCTGAACGGGGGTGGTGGCTACACCTTC. Combining the CDR3 with reference TRBV2 and TRBJ1-2 gives the whole variable domain EPEVTQTPSHQVTQMGQEVILRCVPISNHLYFYWYRQILGQKVEFLVSFYNNEISEKSEIFDDQFSVERPDGSNFTLKIRSTKLEDSAMYFCASSLNGGGGYTFGSGTRLTVV.

V gene TRBV5-4 combines with J gene TRBJ2-1; 14 positions match TRBD2. J lost 1 base, V lost 1 base, and 7 bases had no gene match. This CDR3 has 19 amino acids. The V gene's germline CDR1 is SGHNT and CDR2 YYREEE (reference sequence). The CDR3 DNA reads as TGTGCCAGCAGCTTGCTTGGGACTAGCGGGAGTTTTTCCTACAATGAGCAGTTCTTC. This encodes CASSLLGTSGSFSYNEQFF.

This rearrangement joins TRBV28 to TRBJ2-7; tentative D call: TRBD1 (6 bases). The CDR3 spans 14 residues. Trimming stripped 5 bases from V and 2 bases from J, with 13 bases between. Germline values: CDR1 MDHEN, CDR2 SYDVKM. CDR3: CASSTRTAPYEQYF. The CDR3 DNA is TGTGCCAGCAGTACACGGACAGCTCCCTACGAGCAGTACTTC.